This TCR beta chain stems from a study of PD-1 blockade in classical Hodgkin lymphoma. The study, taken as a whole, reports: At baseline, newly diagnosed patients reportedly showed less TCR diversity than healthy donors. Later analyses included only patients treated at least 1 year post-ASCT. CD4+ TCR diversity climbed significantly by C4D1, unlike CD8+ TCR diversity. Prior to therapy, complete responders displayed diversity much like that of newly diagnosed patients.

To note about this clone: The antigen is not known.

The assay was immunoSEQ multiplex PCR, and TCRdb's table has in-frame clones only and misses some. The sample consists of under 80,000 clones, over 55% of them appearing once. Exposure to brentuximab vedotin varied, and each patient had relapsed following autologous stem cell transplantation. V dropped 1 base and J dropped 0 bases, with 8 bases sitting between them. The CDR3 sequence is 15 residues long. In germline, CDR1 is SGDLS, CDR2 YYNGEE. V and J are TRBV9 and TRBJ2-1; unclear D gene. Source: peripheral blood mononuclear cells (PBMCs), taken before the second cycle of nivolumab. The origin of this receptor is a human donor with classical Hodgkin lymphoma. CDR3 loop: CASSVLSGSYNEQFF. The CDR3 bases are TGTGCCAGCAGCGTACTGTCAGGCTCCTACAATGAGCAGTTCTTC.